These 32 T cell receptor beta chains came from one sample sequenced in a study of CXCR3-negative and CXCR3-positive naive CD8 T cells (dated by TCRdb to the late 2010s). Data came from a NextSeq 550. The Human TCR Profiling Kit (MiLaboratory) was used to prepare UMI-labeled 5' RACE TRB cDNA libraries. After reprocessing by TCRdb, each CDR3 protein sequence is one entry, and no DNA is given. The sample table gives over 100,000 distinct CDR3 sequences. The ten most abundant clones make up 0.29% of the sample. Sequencing was carried out using naive CXCR3- CD8+ T cells from blood. Interpreted using the paper, the cell subset or site label stands for: CD45RO-CCR7+CD27+CD95- naive CD8+ T cells lacking CXCR3 (TNR3-). The receptors stem from a human donor in good health. Some clones in this sample may be carry-over from other donors' samples.

This rearrangement joins TRBV15 to TRBJ2-3; TCRdb outputs TRBD1, but without DNA this stays unchecked. The CDR3 is made up of 14 amino acids. The germline V gene has CDR1 LNHNV and CDR2 YYDKDF (reference sequence). The CDR3 sequence is CATSGTTTTDTQYF.

The chain combines TRBV20-1 with TRBJ2-5; without DNA, the TCRdb call of TRBD2 cannot be checked. Per germline, CDR1 DFQATT and CDR2 SNEGSKA (reference sequence). The length of the CDR3 is 16 residues. The CDR3 reads CSVPQVAGGPWETQYF.

The chain joins TRBV7-6 to TRBJ2-2; TCRdb designates TRBD1, a call that cannot be tested without DNA. The CDR3 covers 14 residues. CDR1 SGHVS and CDR2 FNYEAQ come from the germline V gene. The CDR3 loop reads CASSLQGARGELFF.

The chain links TRBV12-3 or TRBV12-4 to TRBJ1-5. The CDR3 is 13 residues long. This CDR3 is CASSFNSNQPQHF.

The chain has TRBV3-1 and TRBJ2-1. The CDR3 has 15 amino acids. Per germline, CDR1 LGHDT and CDR2 YNNKEL (reference sequence). The CDR3 loop reads CASSQGGIAYNEQFF.

The chain carries TRBV5-1 and TRBJ2-6; TCRdb reports TRBD1, a call that lacks DNA to check it against. CDR3 size: 19 residues. The germline V gene has CDR1 SGHRS and CDR2 YFSETQ. The CDR3 protein is CASSPEQGGISSGANVLTF.

The gene calls are TRBV4-1 and TRBJ2-4; TCRdb's D call, TRBD1, is unchecked because there is no DNA. CDR3 length: 16 residues. From germline, CDR1 is MGHRA and CDR2 YSYEKL. The CDR3 sequence: CASSQDYLGVLNIQYF.

The chain links TRBV7-6 to TRBJ2-3; the TRBD2 assignment by TCRdb is unverifiable without DNA. Germline V gene data show CDR1 as SGHVS and CDR2 as FNYEAQ. The CDR3 is made up of 14 amino acids. CDR3 residues: CASSSGLSTDTQYF.

V usage is TRBV6-2 or TRBV6-3 and J usage is TRBJ1-1; TCRdb gives TRBD1 as the D gene, but with no DNA this cannot be confirmed. The CDR3 totals 13 residues. The germline gives CDR1 MNHEY, CDR2 SVGEGT. The CDR3 protein is CASTSQRGAEAFF.

This chain links TRBV7-8 with TRBJ2-7. Germline loops: CDR1 SGHVS, CDR2 FQNEAQ. The CDR3 length is 14 residues. CDR3 in amino acids: CASSQGFLTYEQYF.

The chain has TRBV19 and TRBJ2-4; TCRdb names TRBD2, which stays unverified in the absence of DNA. The germline gives CDR1 LNHDA, CDR2 SQIVND (reference sequence). The CDR3 length is 15 residues. CDR3 in amino acids: CASGLLAGKQNIQYF.

The rearrangement links TRBV7-3 to TRBJ2-3; TCRdb's D gene call, TRBD2, goes unchecked for lack of DNA. The germline V gene has CDR1 SGHTA and CDR2 FQGTGA. This CDR3 is 15 amino acids long. This CDR3 reads CASSQAGGPGDTQYF. Drawing the rest from reference TRBV7-3 and TRBJ2-3, the complete variable domain is GAGVSQTPSNKVTEKGKYVELRCDPISGHTALYWYRQSLGQGPEFLIYFQGTGAADDSGLPNDRFFAVRPEGSVSTLKIQRTERGDSAVYLCASSQAGGPGDTQYFGPGTRLTVL.

The chain has TRBV4-2 and TRBJ2-3; TCRdb names TRBD2, which stays unverified in the absence of DNA. The CDR3 is made up of 18 amino acids. Germline CDR1 LGHNA, CDR2 YNFKEQ. The CDR3 region is CASSQGLAGGPSTDTQYF.

The V gene is TRBV6-5, the J gene TRBJ2-1; the D gene TCRdb calls, TRBD2, cannot be checked with no DNA. Germline CDR1 MNHEY, CDR2 SVGAGI. The CDR3 is 16 residues long. This CDR3 is CASSYVLLATYNEQFF.

The CDR3 spells CASSLTWGTEAFF. This chain links TRBV28 with TRBJ1-1. The germline V gene has CDR1 MDHEN and CDR2 SYDVKM. This CDR3 region has 13 residues.

The V call is TRBV7-2, the J call TRBJ2-1; TCRdb proposes TRBD2, but this gene call is untestable without DNA. The CDR3 is 16 residues long. Germline values: CDR1 SGHTA, CDR2 FQGNSA. The CDR3 is CASSHTLAVSYNEQFF.

The chain is built from TRBV5-1 and TRBJ2-7; the TCRdb call, TRBD1, lacks DNA for checking. The CDR3 is made up of 14 amino acids. Germline V CDR1 and CDR2: SGHRS, YFSETQ. CDR3 sequence: CASSFDRGQQVKYF.

The rearrangement links TRBV7-9 to TRBJ2-7; there is no DNA to check the TCRdb D call of TRBD1. This CDR3 is 15 amino acids long. The germline gives CDR1 SEHNR, CDR2 FQNEAQ (reference sequence). The CDR3 sequence: CASSTGTGVIHEQYF.

The rearrangement uses TRBV3-1 and TRBJ2-1. CDR1 is LGHDT, CDR2 YNNKEL, per germline (reference sequence). CDR3 length: 14 residues. The CDR3 sequence: CASSQDRLLGEQFF.

CDR3 protein: CASGLVPTTRSSGVEQYF. This chain joins TRBV12-5 and TRBJ2-7; TCRdb outputs TRBD1, but without DNA this stays unchecked. Per germline, CDR1 LGHNT and CDR2 FRNRAP. The CDR3 is 18 amino acids.

This chain joins TRBV29-1 and TRBJ2-1; no DNA is available, so the TRBD2 call from TCRdb remains unchecked. The CDR3 spans 17 residues. Germline V lookup: CDR1 SQVTM, CDR2 ANQGSEA. CDR3 region: CSEPVTSGGAAYNEQFF.

V gene TRBV6-5 combines with J gene TRBJ2-1; TCRdb designates TRBD2, a call that cannot be tested without DNA. This CDR3 has 14 amino acids. Germline values: CDR1 MNHEY, CDR2 SVGAGI. The CDR3 reads CASSYSAGYNEQFF.

The V and J genes are TRBV29-1 and TRBJ1-2; with no DNA, the TCRdb D assignment of TRBD1 cannot be verified. This CDR3 is 14 amino acids long. Germline lookup yields CDR1 SQVTM and CDR2 ANQGSEA. This CDR3 is CSVTGGQNTYGYTF. The complete variable domain, with remaining parts taken from reference TRBV29-1 and TRBJ1-2, reads SAVISQKPSRDICQRGTSLTIQCQVDSQVTMMFWYRQQPGQSLTLIATANQGSEATYESGFVIDKFPISRPNLTFSTLTVSNMSPEDSSIYLCSVTGGQNTYGYTFGSGTRLTVV.

The chain has TRBV5-1 and TRBJ1-2; TCRdb proposes TRBD1, but this gene call is untestable without DNA. Germline-derived CDR1 and CDR2 are SGHRS and YFSETQ. The length of the CDR3 is 15 residues. This CDR3 is CASSLGTGYPYGYTF.

The V gene is TRBV12-3 or TRBV12-4, the J gene TRBJ2-3. The CDR3 extends over 13 amino acids. This chain's CDR3 is CASNYYGVDTQYF.

The chain links TRBV5-1 to TRBJ2-1; with no DNA, the TCRdb D assignment of TRBD2 cannot be verified. From germline, CDR1 is SGHRS and CDR2 YFSETQ. The CDR3 runs to 14 residues. The CDR3 loop reads CASRISGDYNEQFF. The variable domain in full, with the rest retrieved from reference TRBV5-1 and TRBJ2-1, is KAGVTQTPRYLIKTRGQQVTLSCSPISGHRSVSWYQQTPGQGLQFLFEYFSETQRNKGNFPGRFSGRQFSNSRSEMNVSTLELGDSALYLCASRISGDYNEQFFGPGTRLTVL.

This sequence joins TRBV7-7 and TRBJ2-7; TCRdb outputs TRBD2, but without DNA this stays unchecked. The CDR3 consists of 15 residues. CDR1 SSHAT and CDR2 FNYEAQ come from the germline V gene (reference sequence). The CDR3 reads CASSLGTSGDYEQYF. Based on the CDR3 plus reference TRBV7-7 and TRBJ2-7, the full variable domain is GAGVSQSPRYKVTKRGQDVTLRCDPISSHATLYWYQQALGQGPEFLTYFNYEAQPDKSGLPSDRFSAERPEGSISTLTIQRTEQRDSAMYRCASSLGTSGDYEQYFGPGTRLTVT.

This CDR3 reads CASSLGYSDQQFF. This chain uses TRBV13 with TRBJ2-1. Germline-derived CDR1 and CDR2 are PRHDT and FYEKMQ (reference sequence). CDR3 length: 13 residues. Complete variable domain (other parts from reference TRBV13 and TRBJ2-1): AAGVIQSPRHLIKEKRETATLKCYPIPRHDTVYWYQQGPGQDPQFLISFYEKMQSDKGSIPDRFSAQQFSDYHSELNMSSLELGDSALYFCASSLGYSDQQFFGPGTRLTVL.

The chain employs TRBV29-1 and TRBJ1-2; TCRdb's D call of TRBD1 is untestable without DNA. The CDR3 length is 15 residues. CDR1 is SQVTM, CDR2 ANQGSEA, per germline. The CDR3 sequence: CSVDAMVRADYGYTF.

The chain carries TRBV12-3 or TRBV12-4 and TRBJ2-1; TCRdb lists TRBD2, though no DNA is available to test this call. CDR3 length: 15 residues. The CDR3 loop is CASSPKAGGVDEQFF.

The genes are TRBV4-1 and TRBJ2-7; the TRBD2 assignment by TCRdb is unverifiable without DNA. The CDR3 spans 16 residues. Germline V gene data show CDR1 as MGHRA and CDR2 as YSYEKL. The CDR3 spells CASSQAPGTSGYEQYF.

The rearrangement uses TRBV4-3 and TRBJ1-1. This CDR3 region has 15 residues. The germline CDR1 and CDR2 sequences are LGHNA and YSLEER. The CDR3 spells CASSQTTAGGFKAFF.